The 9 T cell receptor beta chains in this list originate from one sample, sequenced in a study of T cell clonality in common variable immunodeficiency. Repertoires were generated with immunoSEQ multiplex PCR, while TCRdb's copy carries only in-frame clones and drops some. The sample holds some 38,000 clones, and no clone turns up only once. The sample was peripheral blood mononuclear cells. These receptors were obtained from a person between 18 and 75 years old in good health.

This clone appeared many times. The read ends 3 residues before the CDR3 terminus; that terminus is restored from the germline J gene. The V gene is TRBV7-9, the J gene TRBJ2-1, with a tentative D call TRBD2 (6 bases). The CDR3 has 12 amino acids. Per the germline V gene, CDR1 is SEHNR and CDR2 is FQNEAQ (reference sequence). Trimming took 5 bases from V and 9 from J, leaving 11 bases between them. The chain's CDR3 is CASSISGAEQFF. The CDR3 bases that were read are TGTGCCAGCAGCATTAGCGGAGCTGAG. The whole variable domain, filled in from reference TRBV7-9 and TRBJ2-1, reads DTGVSQNPRHKITKRGQNVTFRCDPISEHNRLYWYRQTLGQGPEFLTYFQNEAQLEKSRLLSDRFSAERPKGSFSTLEIQRTEQGDSAMYLCASSISGAEQFFGPGTRLTVL.

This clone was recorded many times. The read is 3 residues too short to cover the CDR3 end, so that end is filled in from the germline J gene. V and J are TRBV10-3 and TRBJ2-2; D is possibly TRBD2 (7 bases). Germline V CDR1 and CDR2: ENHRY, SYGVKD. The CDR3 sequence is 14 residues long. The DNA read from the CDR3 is TGTGCCATCTCGGACGGGGGGCTGGGGTCACCG. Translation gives CAISDGGLGSP. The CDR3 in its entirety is CAISDGGLGSPLFF.

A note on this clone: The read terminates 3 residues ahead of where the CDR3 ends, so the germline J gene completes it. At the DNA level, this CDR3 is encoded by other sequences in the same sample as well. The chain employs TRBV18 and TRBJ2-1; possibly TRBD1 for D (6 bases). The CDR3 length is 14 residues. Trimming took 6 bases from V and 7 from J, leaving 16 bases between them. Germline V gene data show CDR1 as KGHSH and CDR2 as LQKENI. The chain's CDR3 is CASSPPGQINEQFF. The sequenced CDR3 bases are TGTGCCAGCTCCCCTCCTGGACAGATTAATGAG.

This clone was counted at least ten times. The CDR3 spells CSGGGSPYEQYF. CDR3 DNA, as far as it was read: TGCAGCGGGGGGGGCTCACCCTACGAG. The V gene is TRBV20-1, the J gene TRBJ2-7; TRBD2 aligns across 8 bases. The read ends 3 residues before the CDR3 terminus; that terminus is restored from the germline J gene. From germline, CDR1 is DFQATT and CDR2 SNEGSKA (reference sequence). This CDR3 is 12 amino acids long.

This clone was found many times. CDR3 sequence reads: CSASWAGDTNNQPQHF. CDR3 DNA (partial): TGCAGTGCTAGTTGGGCAGGGGACACAAACAATCAGCCC. The chain has TRBV20-1 and TRBJ1-5, with D possibly being TRBD1 (6 bases). The read halts 3 residues ahead of the CDR3 end, with the missing end drawn from the germline J gene. Germline CDR1 is DFQATT and CDR2 is SNEGSKA (reference sequence). The V end was cut by 3 bases, the J end by 3 bases, with 18 bases between. This CDR3 comprises 16 residues.

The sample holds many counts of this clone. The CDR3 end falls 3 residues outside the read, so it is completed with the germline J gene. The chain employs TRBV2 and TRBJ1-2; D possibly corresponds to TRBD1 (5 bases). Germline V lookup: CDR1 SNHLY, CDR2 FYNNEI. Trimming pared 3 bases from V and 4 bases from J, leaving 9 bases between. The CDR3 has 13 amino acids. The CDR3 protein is CASSDSGGYGYTF. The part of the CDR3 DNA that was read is TGTGCCAGCAGTGATTCGGGGGGCTATGGC.

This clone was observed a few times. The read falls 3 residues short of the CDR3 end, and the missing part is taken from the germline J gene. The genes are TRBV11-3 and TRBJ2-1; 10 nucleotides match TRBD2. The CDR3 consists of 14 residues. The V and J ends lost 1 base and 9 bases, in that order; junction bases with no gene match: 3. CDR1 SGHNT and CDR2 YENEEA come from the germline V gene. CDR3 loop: CASSLGLAGAEQFF. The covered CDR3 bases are TGTGCCAGCAGCTTAGGGCTAGCGGGAGCTGAG.

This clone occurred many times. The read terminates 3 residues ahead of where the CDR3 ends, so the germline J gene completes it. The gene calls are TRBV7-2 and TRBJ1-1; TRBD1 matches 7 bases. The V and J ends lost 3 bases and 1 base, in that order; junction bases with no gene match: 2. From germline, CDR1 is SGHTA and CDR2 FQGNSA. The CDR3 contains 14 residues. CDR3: CASSLGTENTEAFF. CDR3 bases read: TGTGCCAGCAGCTTGGGGACAGAGAACACTGAA.

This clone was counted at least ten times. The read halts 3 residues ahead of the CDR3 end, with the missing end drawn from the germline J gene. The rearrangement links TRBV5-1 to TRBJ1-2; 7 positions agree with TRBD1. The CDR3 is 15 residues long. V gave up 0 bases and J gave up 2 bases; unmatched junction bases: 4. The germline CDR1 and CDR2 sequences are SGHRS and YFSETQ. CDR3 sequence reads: CASSLGDRGNYGYTF. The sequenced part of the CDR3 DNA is TGCGCCAGCAGCTTGGGGGACAGAGGAAACTATGGC.